This T cell receptor (beta chain) derives from a study of blood T cell repertoires in COVID-19. Unmatched junction bases numbered 3, after V lost 5 bases and J lost 3 bases. From germline, CDR1 is LNHDA and CDR2 SQIVND (reference sequence). CDR3 length: 14 residues. Sequencing used immunoSEQ multiplex PCR; TCRdb keeps in-frame clones, though not all of them. The sample includes hundreds of thousands of clones, roughly 86% of them seen just once. In its sample, this clone was seen a few times. The chain uses TRBV19 and TRBJ2-3, with 9 bases fitting TRBD1. The TCR originated in a woman in her 70s with COVID-19, enrolled during active disease. What was sequenced was peripheral blood. In DNA form, the CDR3 reads TGTGCCAGTAGTTTACAGGGGGCGACAGATACGCAGTATTTT. Residues: CASSLQGATDTQYF.